This T cell receptor (beta chain) stems from a study of blood T cell repertoires in COVID-19. Study details: The United States, Italy and Spain were the sources of the acute and convalescent COVID-19 samples. PBMCs, B-cell-depleted T cells, or T cells were the source of the cDNA or gDNA that made up the material.

The CDR3 has 15 residues. Unmatched junction bases numbered 13, after V lost 2 bases and J lost 12 bases. The germline V gene has CDR1 KGHSH and CDR2 LQKENI. TCRdb's table, derived via immunoSEQ multiplex PCR, lists solely in-frame clones and lacks some. Among 300,000 to 400,000 clones, 85% were seen once, and the ten largest hold more than 6%. Sequenced input: peripheral blood. The chain combines TRBV18 with TRBJ1-3, with 7 bases fitting TRBD1. The receptor was derived from a human donor in a cohort sampled during active COVID-19. CDR3 residues: CASSPTGTDFQHIYF. The CDR3 DNA follows: TGTGCCAGCTCACCAACGGGGACAGACTTCCAACACATATATTTT.